Below, 5 T cell receptor beta chains from the same sample are listed, as sequenced in a study of early T cells in non-severe SARS-CoV-2 infection. TCRdb independently ran MiXCR on the 5' RACE reads; one entry per CDR3 protein. The data show around 44,000 distinct CDR3 sequences, approximately 9.4% seen once. Specimen: whole blood. The receptor source for this set is an adult who was a healthcare worker with PCR-confirmed SARS-CoV-2 infection or an uninfected control (not recorded which).

This clonotype was counted many times. This chain links TRBV4-1 with TRBJ2-2, with 7 bases fitting TRBD2. J was trimmed by 0 bases and V by 7 bases; bases with no gene match: 8. CDR3 length: 16 residues. Germline CDR1 MGHRA, CDR2 YSYEKL. CDR3 DNA: TGCGCCAGCAAGGCCCTAGCGGCCACGAACACCGGGGAGCTGTTTTTT. It is translated as CASKALAATNTGELFF.

In regard to this clonotype: Lacking the conserved final phenylalanine or tryptophan, this CDR3 likely reflects a read error. No DNA is shown, since the ends of the CDR3 on it are uncertain; the CDR3 is the one TCRdb lists. The chain joins TRBV18 to TRBJ2-1; TRBD2 is taken as the D call from the table, unchecked against the DNA. Including both end residues, the CDR3 is 20 amino acids long. Germline V lookup: CDR1 KGHSH, CDR2 LQKENI. CDR3 residues: CASSPSLQGLREGSYNEQFS.

This clonotype was found many times. This CDR3 reads CASSGSSYNEQFF. CDR3 coding DNA: TGTGCCAGCAGCGGGAGTTCCTACAATGAGCAGTTCTTC. The chain joins TRBV14 to TRBJ2-1; a possible D gene is TRBD2 (5 bases). Germline CDR1 is SGHDN and CDR2 is FVKESK. The V and J ends lost 5 bases and 1 base respectively, with 6 bases between them. This CDR3 has 13 residues.

This clonotype appeared a few times. This chain connects TRBV7-9 to TRBJ2-4, with D unresolved. The CDR3 totals 13 residues. In germline, CDR1 is SEHNR, CDR2 FQNEAQ (reference sequence). V shed 6 bases and J shed 9 bases, with 15 bases lying between them. In DNA, the CDR3 is TGTGCCAGCAGTTCGCTCGGGCTTGGCATTCAGTACTTC. This translates into CASSSLGLGIQYF.

This clonotype was seen ten or more times. This chain connects TRBV7-2 to TRBJ1-5; TRBD1 agrees at 8 bases. The germline gives CDR1 SGHTA, CDR2 FQGNSA. J lost 6 bases, V lost 2 bases, and 18 bases had no gene match. The CDR3 is made up of 19 amino acids. The CDR3 sequence: CASSLSGPPGQGAFQPQHF. CDR3 in DNA: TGTGCCAGCAGCTTATCGGGACCCCCGGGGCAGGGGGCCTTTCAGCCCCAGCATTTT.